These 6 T cell receptor beta chains were sequenced from one sample in a study of cytomegalovirus exposure and HLA in healthy donors (dated by TCRdb to 2017 to 2019). Receptor libraries were prepared by the immunoSEQ multiplex PCR assay. Imported from immuneACCESS, the table was reduced by TCRdb to in-frame sequences with V and J called. These copies leave out some clones; in studies compared against another copy, an unresolved V gene accounts for under half, and the cause of the remainder is not known. The sample data list about 75,000 clones, and approximately 80% of these were observed just once. The top ten constitute 2.5% to 3.5% of the sample. Sequenced sample: PBMCs. Receptors were obtained from a man aged 30 to 39 in good health and CMV-seronegative.

Here the CDR3 reads CASSQGQETQYF. The DNA of the CDR3 is TGTGCCAGCAGTCAGGGGCAAGAGACCCAGTACTTC. The gene calls are TRBV2 and TRBJ2-5; possibly TRBD1 for D (6 bases). V was clipped by 5 bases and J by 2 bases, with 6 bases between them. The CDR3 contains 12 residues. From germline, CDR1 is SNHLY and CDR2 FYNNEI.

V and J are TRBV6-1 and TRBJ2-2; 10 bases line up with TRBD2. The germline V gene encodes CDR1 MNHNS and CDR2 SASEGT. This CDR3 has 19 amino acids. V shed 2 bases and J 8 bases; nucleotides not matched to a gene: 17. The CDR3 DNA reads TGTGCCAGCAGTGAACATCAAAAGCAATTCGGGACTAGCGTGGGGGAGCTGTTTTTT. Protein: CASSEHQKQFGTSVGELFF.

The V and J genes are TRBV9 and TRBJ2-2, with D perhaps TRBD1 (7 bases). The CDR3 is 18 amino acids. V lost 0 bases to trimming and J lost 0 bases, with 15 bases between them. CDR1 and CDR2 (germline): SGDLS, YYNGEE. The CDR3 is CASSVARGDRPNTGELFF. As DNA, the CDR3 is TGTGCCAGCAGCGTAGCTAGGGGGGACAGACCGAACACCGGGGAGCTGTTTTTT.

The CDR3 region has the DNA TGTGCCAGCAGACAAGGACAGGTACCTGGAAATGAGCAGTTCTTC. It encodes CASRQGQVPGNEQFF. The chain combines TRBV27 with TRBJ2-1, with 7 positions matching TRBD1. Germline V CDR1 and CDR2: MNHEY, SMNVEV (reference sequence). The CDR3 is made up of 15 amino acids. V shed 6 bases, J shed 7 bases, and the junction held 12 bases outside the gene matches.

The CDR3 protein is CASSFSRGRGEKLFF. For the CDR3, the DNA is TGTGCCAGCAGCTTCTCCAGGGGGCGAGGTGAAAAACTGTTTTTT. The V and J genes are TRBV7-9 and TRBJ1-4; 8 bases align to TRBD1. The V segment lost 3 bases and the J segment 7 bases; nucleotides outside the gene matches: 7. The CDR3 runs 15 residues. The germline gives CDR1 SEHNR, CDR2 FQNEAQ (reference sequence).

The chain links TRBV7-8 to TRBJ2-7; D might be TRBD1 (5 bases). Germline loops: CDR1 SGHVS, CDR2 FQNEAQ. V shed 2 bases and J shed 2 bases, with 10 bases lying between them. The CDR3 is made up of 14 amino acids. The DNA of the CDR3 is TGTGCCAGCAGCTTAAATCAGGGCGCCTACGAGCAGTACGTC. Translating it yields CASSLNQGAYEQYV.